This note documents a single TCR beta chain sequence. This entry is derived from a study of Ad26.COV2.S vaccination and SARS-CoV-2 variants. Study as a whole: Administration of Ad26.COV2.S was intramuscular, either once or twice 56 days apart.

Per the germline V gene, CDR1 is SNHLY and CDR2 is FYNNEI. This CDR3 is built from 14 residues. Trimming removed 3 bases from V and 3 bases from J, with 11 bases in between. Treatment indicated: 15 to 20 received Ad26.COV2.S at low or high dose, single or two shots; 5 received placebo; per-sample allocation not given. The study sampled participants on day 63 after the first vaccine or placebo injection. Repertoires were generated with immunoSEQ multiplex PCR, while TCRdb's copy carries only in-frame clones and drops some. The sample lists some 640,000 clones; approximately 88% were seen once. Sample: peripheral blood, taken in a trial of Ad26.COV2.S vaccine versus placebo. The clonotype originates from a person between 18 and 65 years old who received the Ad26.COV2.S COVID-19 vaccine or a placebo. This chain uses TRBV2 with TRBJ1-1; D call uncertain. In DNA form, the CDR3 reads TGTGCCAGCAGTGACGTTAAGGGTTACACTGAAGCTTTCTTT. Its protein is CASSDVKGYTEAFF.